The 16 T cell receptor beta chains below were found in one sample sequenced in a study of shared clonotypes between healthy human individuals. Libraries were prepared by immunoSEQ multiplex PCR; TCRdb keeps only in-frame clonotypes and omits some of them. The profile shows around 1 million clones, about three quarters of them singletons. Material for sequencing was memory CD4+ T cells sorted from blood. Subset: CD45RA-negative fraction. The receptor set was obtained from a man aged 18-30 years in good health.

This chain joins TRBV5-1 and TRBJ2-1; no clear D gene. The CDR3 is made up of 13 amino acids. Trimming removed 0 bases at V and 4 bases at J, with 5 bases between. Looked up from germline, CDR1 is SGHRS and CDR2 is YFSETQ. As DNA, the CDR3 is TGCGCCAGCAGCTTGGACCTGTACAATGAGCAGTTCTTC. It translates to CASSLDLYNEQFF.

This chain joins TRBV19 and TRBJ2-1; no reliable D call. This CDR3 region has 15 residues. Trimming shortened V by 6 bases and J by 6 bases, and 18 bases separated the two germline ends. Germline-derived CDR1 and CDR2 are LNHDA and SQIVND (reference sequence). CDR3 protein: CASSLGAPGGNEQFF. DNA for the CDR3: TGTGCCAGTAGCCTCGGAGCCCCAGGCGGCAATGAGCAGTTCTTC.

This clone has only a few counts. The chain employs TRBV28 and TRBJ1-2, with D unresolved. The CDR3 is 17 residues long. V was pared by 5 bases and J by 5 bases, with 24 bases between. Germline V CDR1 and CDR2: MDHEN, SYDVKM. CDR3 residues: CASSPGERTQKRYGYTF. In nucleotides, the CDR3 is TGTGCCAGCAGTCCAGGAGAGCGCACACAGAAGCGTTATGGCTACACCTTC.

The rearrangement links TRBV28 to TRBJ2-5, with 7 nucleotides matching TRBD1. V shed 10 bases and J 5 bases; nucleotides not matched to a gene: 16. The CDR3 sequence is 15 residues long. CDR1 is MDHEN and CDR2 is SYDVKM in the germline V gene. The CDR3 sequence is CATVGGSRGRETQYF. The CDR3 DNA reads TGTGCCACAGTGGGTGGATCTAGGGGGCGGGAGACCCAGTACTTC. Complete variable domain (other parts from reference TRBV28 and TRBJ2-5): DVKVTQSSRYLVKRTGEKVFLECVQDMDHENMFWYRQDPGLGLRLIYFSYDVKMKEKGDIPEGYSVSREKKERFSLILESASTNQTSMYLCATVGGSRGRETQYFGPGTRLLVL.

The chain has TRBV18 and TRBJ2-7, with 8 positions matching TRBD1. Germline CDR1 KGHSH, CDR2 LQKENI. CDR3 length equals 13 residues. The junction had 5 bases not matched to a gene; V was cut back by 9 bases and J by 1 base. CDR3 in amino acids: CASGDRSSYEQYF. DNA of the CDR3: TGTGCCAGTGGGGACAGGTCTTCCTACGAGCAGTACTTC.

This chain links TRBV5-1 with TRBJ2-3, with 8 bases aligning to TRBD2. Germline lookup yields CDR1 SGHRS and CDR2 YFSETQ. Unmatched junction bases numbered 6, after V lost 2 bases and J lost 1 base. The CDR3 covers 16 residues. In DNA form, the CDR3 reads TGCGCCAGCAGCTTAAGTAGCGGGACCCGCACAGATACGCAGTATTTT. Its translation is CASSLSSGTRTDTQYF.

J is TRBJ2-1 and V is TRBV9; D possibly uses TRBD1 or TRBD2 (5 bases each). Germline V lookup: CDR1 SGDLS, CDR2 YYNGEE. The CDR3 totals 15 residues. V dropped 2 bases and J dropped 8 bases, with 17 bases sitting between them. The CDR3 DNA follows: TGTGCCAGCAGCGTGAGGGGTCAATCCGGGTATGAGCAGTTCTTC. Its protein product is CASSVRGQSGYEQFF. The variable domain in full, with the rest retrieved from reference TRBV9 and TRBJ2-1, is DSGVTQTPKHLITATGQRVTLRCSPRSGDLSVYWYQQSLDQGLQFLIQYYNGEERAKGNILERFSAQQFPDLHSELNLSSLELGDSALYFCASSVRGQSGYEQFFGPGTRLTVL.

This clone has a handful of counts. This rearrangement joins TRBV27 to TRBJ1-5; unclear D gene. Trimming took 5 bases from V and 1 from J, leaving 12 bases between them. The CDR3 is 15 amino acids. CDR1 and CDR2 (germline): MNHEY, SMNVEV (reference sequence). The CDR3 loop is CASSLGFLSNQPQHF. CDR3 DNA: TGTGCCAGCAGTCTCGGTTTTCTAAGCAATCAGCCCCAGCATTTT.

This chain joins TRBV6-5 and TRBJ2-3, with D unresolved. Germline lookup yields CDR1 MNHEY and CDR2 SVGAGI. V was clipped by 0 bases and J by 2 bases, with 6 bases between them. The CDR3 length is 14 residues. The CDR3 DNA follows: TGTGCCAGCAGTTACTCGGGTTTCACAGATACGCAGTATTTT. It yields the protein CASSYSGFTDTQYF.

The count of this clone is one. The chain is built from TRBV5-4 and TRBJ2-7; D may match TRBD1 or TRBD2 (5 bases each). V lost 4 bases and J lost 1, with 18 bases in between. Per germline, CDR1 SGHNT and CDR2 YYREEE (reference sequence). The CDR3 totals 16 residues. Here the CDR3 reads CASSGPLGVGSYEQYF. In nucleotides, the CDR3 is TGTGCCAGCAGCGGACCGCTGGGGGTGGGATCCTACGAGCAGTACTTC.

Comments on this clone: Other nucleotide sequences in the sample specify the same CDR3. CDR3 DNA: TGCGCCAGCAGCAGTGGGACAGGTGGAACCGGGGAGCTGTTTTTT. This sequence encodes CASSSGTGGTGELFF. The chain is built from TRBV5-1 and TRBJ2-2, with 8 bases matching TRBD1. V shed 4 bases, J shed 5 bases, and the junction held 7 bases outside the gene matches. Per germline, CDR1 SGHRS and CDR2 YFSETQ. The CDR3 spans 15 residues.

The genes are TRBV21-1 and TRBJ1-5; the DNA was not compared with TRBD1, the D call given in the table. TRBV21-1 is classified as a pseudogene. This CDR3 has 15 residues. The CDR3 DNA reads TGTGCCAGCAGCATCCCGGGACAGGAGGATCAGCCCCAGCATTTT. Amino acid sequence: CASSIPGQEDQPQHF.

This clone showed up just a few times. This rearrangement joins TRBV28 to TRBJ1-5; unclear D gene. This CDR3 comprises 13 residues. Germline CDR1 is MDHEN and CDR2 is SYDVKM. The V end was cut by 1 base, the J end by 6 bases, with 7 bases between. The CDR3 here is CASSLSRVQPQHF. CDR3 DNA: TGTGCCAGCAGTTTATCGCGGGTTCAGCCCCAGCATTTT.

This clone was recorded a few times. A much larger clone lies one base from this, so it may be a read error. The same CDR3 also results from other DNA sequences found in this sample. The chain employs TRBV5-1 and TRBJ2-5; weak D call: TRBD1 (5 bases). Deletions cut 3 bases from V and 3 bases from J, with 9 bases between. The CDR3 is 13 amino acids. Germline CDR1 is SGHRS and CDR2 is YFSETQ. In DNA form, the CDR3 reads TGCGCCAGCAGCTCTACAGGAAAAGAGACCCAGTACTTC. Its translation is CASSSTGKETQYF.

In this sample, this clone turned up once. The J gene is TRBJ1-3, the V gene TRBV6-4; 9 positions match TRBD1. The trim removed 4 bases at V and 0 bases at J, leaving 4 bases unmatched. The CDR3 has 16 residues. CDR1 is MRHNA, CDR2 SNTAGT, per germline. CDR3 protein: CASSGTGDPSGNTIYF. CDR3 in DNA: TGTGCCAGCAGTGGGACAGGGGACCCCTCTGGAAACACCATATATTTT.

The genes are TRBV5-1 and TRBJ2-4; D is perhaps TRBD1 (6 bases). Trimming pared 3 bases from V and 5 bases from J, leaving 12 bases between. Germline V lookup: CDR1 SGHRS, CDR2 YFSETQ. This CDR3 has 14 residues. CDR3 region: CASSWSGDENIQYF. CDR3 DNA: TGCGCCAGCAGCTGGTCAGGGGATGAAAACATTCAGTACTTC.